Listed below are T cell receptor beta chains from one sample, sequenced in a study of T cell responses to AZD1222 COVID-19 vaccine. Produced via immunoSEQ multiplex PCR; TCRdb's table is partial and in-frame only. The sample contains approximately 100,000 clones, around 94% of which appear only once. The material was peripheral blood, obtained on day 0 of AZD1222 vaccination. The source of these receptors is an adult in good health. Both conserved end residues are part of each CDR3.

>TRBV3-1/TRBV3-2|TRBJ1-4
CASSQNEKLFF
>TRBV28|TRBJ1-4
CASSSAGADEKLFF
>TRBV7-2|TRBJ1-2
CASSLEPVNYGYTF
>TRBV27|TRBJ1-1
CASSSEGGGAFF
>TRBV28|TRBJ1-3
CASRSRDRAGNTIYF
>TRBV6-6|TRBJ1-1
CASSYSGEAFF
>TRBV3-1/TRBV3-2|TRBJ2-1
CASSQGRESEQFF
>TRBV11-3|TRBJ1-3
CASSHGTGRGNTIYF
>TRBV6-5|TRBJ2-1
CASRDYSYNEQFF
>TRBV30|TRBJ1-2
CAWSPAAFSGYTF
>TRBV15|TRBJ1-1
CATSRDRGSGTEAFF
>TRBV7-8|TRBJ2-7
CASSSYRGSSYEQYF
>TRBV6-2/TRBV6-3|TRBJ1-5
CASSARRQSTQHF
>TRBV27|TRBJ1-1
CASSLDRRQYTEAFF
>TRBV5-6|TRBJ1-4
CASSPVAGGEKLFF
>TRBV6-4|TRBJ1-2
CASSDSSSQAVGGYTF
>TRBV4-3|TRBJ1-2
CASSRITQGDGYTF
>TRBV7-3|TRBJ1-1
CASSFSLNTEAFF
>TRBV19|TRBJ2-7
CASSINGRTMTYEQYF
>TRBV28|TRBJ1-5
CASSAVYSNQPQHF
>TRBV4-1|TRBJ2-7
CASSQDRDSSYEQYF
>TRBV3-1/TRBV3-2|TRBJ1-2
CASSATRSYGYTF
>TRBV6-6|TRBJ1-1
CASSYSMNTEAFF
>TRBV6-6|TRBJ2-4
CASSKEGRGAKNIQYF
>TRBV2|TRBJ1-2
CASRRVDYGYTF